What follows are 18 T cell receptor beta chains derived from one specimen sequenced in a study of T cell responses to AZD1222 COVID-19 vaccine. Produced via immunoSEQ multiplex PCR; TCRdb's table is partial and in-frame only. In the table there are approximately 93,000 clones, around 90% of which are singletons. The sample consisted of peripheral blood, taken 28 days after the second AZD1222 dose. These receptors were collected from an adult who received the AZD1222 COVID-19 vaccine.

The rearrangement joins TRBV28 to TRBJ1-1; unclear D gene. The CDR3 loop spans 12 amino acids. V lost 4 bases, J lost 5 bases, and 8 bases lay in between. In germline, CDR1 is MDHEN, CDR2 SYDVKM. Here the CDR3 reads CASSSVGTEAFF. The CDR3 DNA sequence: TGTGCCAGCAGTTCGGTCGGTACTGAAGCTTTCTTT. The variable domain in full, with the rest retrieved from reference TRBV28 and TRBJ1-1, is DVKVTQSSRYLVKRTGEKVFLECVQDMDHENMFWYRQDPGLGLRLIYFSYDVKMKEKGDIPEGYSVSREKKERFSLILESASTNQTSMYLCASSSVGTEAFFGQGTRLTVV.

This chain connects TRBV19 to TRBJ1-1; D remains unclear. The CDR3 is 13 amino acids. Per the germline V gene, CDR1 is LNHDA and CDR2 is SQIVND (reference sequence). Trimming stripped 8 bases from V and 3 bases from J, with 13 bases between. The CDR3 loop reads CASSPAADTEAFF. CDR3 DNA: TGTGCCAGTTCCCCGGCGGCTGACACTGAAGCTTTCTTT.

The genes are TRBV10-1 and TRBJ1-1, with D unresolved. Per germline, CDR1 WNHNN and CDR2 SYGVQD (reference sequence). This CDR3 is built from 13 residues. Trimming shortened V by 0 bases and J by 8 bases, and 10 bases separated the two germline ends. CDR3 nucleotide sequence: TGCGCCAGCAGTGAGTCGAGGACCGGAGAAGCTTTCTTT. Protein: CASSESRTGEAFF.

The V and J genes are TRBV4-2 and TRBJ2-1; 9 bases agree with TRBD2. Germline loops: CDR1 LGHNA, CDR2 YNFKEQ. The ends lost 8 bases at V and 7 bases at J; junction bases unmatched: 6. This CDR3 comprises 13 residues. The CDR3 region is CASAGLAYNEQFF. CDR3 nucleotides: TGTGCCAGCGCTGGACTAGCGTATAATGAGCAGTTCTTC.

The chain joins TRBV19 to TRBJ2-2; D might be TRBD2 (5 bases). CDR3 length: 15 amino acids. Trimming cost V 6 bases and J 5 bases, with 16 bases left between them. CDR1 LNHDA and CDR2 SQIVND come from the germline V gene (reference sequence). The CDR3 loop reads CASRRTSPSTGELFF. Written as DNA, the CDR3 is TGTGCCAGTAGGAGGACTTCCCCCTCAACCGGGGAGCTGTTTTTT.

The chain uses TRBV13 and TRBJ2-1; 7 positions match TRBD1. The CDR3 consists of 15 residues. Germline V gene data show CDR1 as PRHDT and CDR2 as FYEKMQ (reference sequence). The J segment lost 4 bases and the V segment lost 2 bases, leaving 5 bases of the junction unmatched. CDR3 residues: CASSLIPGGYNEQFF. The CDR3, as DNA: TGTGCCAGCAGCTTAATTCCAGGGGGATACAATGAGCAGTTCTTC. The full variable domain, in which reference TRBV13 and TRBJ2-1 provide the parts outside the CDR3, is AAGVIQSPRHLIKEKRETATLKCYPIPRHDTVYWYQQGPGQDPQFLISFYEKMQSDKGSIPDRFSAQQFSDYHSELNMSSLELGDSALYFCASSLIPGGYNEQFFGPGTRLTVL.

The chain employs TRBV5-1 and TRBJ2-4; 8 bases are shared with TRBD2. V was clipped by 6 bases and J by 8 bases; unmatched bases: 13. The CDR3 has 15 residues. CDR1 is SGHRS, CDR2 YFSETQ, per germline. The DNA of the CDR3 is TGCGCCAGCACCTTTAGGTCGGGGGGGCGAGACATTCAGTACTTC. Its protein is CASTFRSGGRDIQYF. Drawing the rest from reference TRBV5-1 and TRBJ2-4, the complete variable domain is KAGVTQTPRYLIKTRGQQVTLSCSPISGHRSVSWYQQTPGQGLQFLFEYFSETQRNKGNFPGRFSGRQFSNSRSEMNVSTLELGDSALYLCASTFRSGGRDIQYFGAGTRLSVL.

The gene calls are TRBV10-1 and TRBJ2-3; the match to TRBD1 covers 10 bases. The CDR3 is 22 residues long. Looked up from germline, CDR1 is WNHNN and CDR2 is SYGVQD (reference sequence). V was pared by 3 bases and J by 2 bases, with 23 bases of the junction left unmatched. The CDR3 region is CASSDKFGDRGRRGSFTDTQYF. Here the CDR3 DNA reads TGCGCCAGCAGTGATAAATTTGGAGACAGGGGGCGCCGGGGCAGTTTCACAGATACGCAGTATTTT.

This clone was detected only a few times. The V and J genes are TRBV9 and TRBJ2-1, with D perhaps TRBD2 (5 bases). V lost 4 bases to trimming and J lost 5 bases, with 13 bases between them. CDR3 length equals 14 residues. Germline CDR1 is SGDLS and CDR2 is YYNGEE. Here the CDR3 DNA reads TGTGCCAGCAGCACCCGGACTGGTGACAATGAGCAGTTCTTC. Translation: CASSTRTGDNEQFF.

The chain links TRBV6-4 to TRBJ1-5, with 7 bases fitting TRBD1. This CDR3 has 16 residues. Trimming removed 9 bases from V and 0 bases from J; junction bases left unmatched: 11. Per the germline V gene, CDR1 is MRHNA and CDR2 is SNTAGT. The CDR3 bases are TGTGCCAGGAAAGGGACAGACCCGTATAGCAATCAGCCCCAGCATTTT. Translated: CARKGTDPYSNQPQHF.

V gene TRBV6-5 combines with J gene TRBJ1-2; 7 bases align to TRBD1. CDR3 length: 13 residues. Germline CDR1 is MNHEY and CDR2 is SVGAGI. J gave up 4 bases and V 4 bases, and 3 bases lay outside the gene matches. This CDR3 reads CASSSQGTYGYTF. As DNA, the CDR3 is TGTGCCAGCAGTTCACAGGGGACCTATGGCTACACCTTC.

The chain joins TRBV11-3 to TRBJ1-6; 9 bases align to TRBD1. Trimming cost V 3 bases and J 7 bases; bases outside gene matches: 4. The CDR3 is 15 amino acids. Germline values: CDR1 SGHNT, CDR2 YENEEA. CDR3 in amino acids: CASSFGTGLNSPLHF. The CDR3 DNA sequence: TGTGCCAGCAGCTTTGGGACAGGGCTCAATTCACCCCTCCACTTT.

This rearrangement joins TRBV6-1 to TRBJ1-2, with 7 bases that match TRBD1. The germline gives CDR1 MNHNS, CDR2 SASEGT. Trimming cost V 3 bases and J 1 base; bases outside gene matches: 5. The length of the CDR3 is 15 residues. The DNA for the CDR3 is TGTGCCAGCAGTGAGACAGGGAAGGTTAACTATGGCTACACCTTC. Its protein is CASSETGKVNYGYTF.

The chain carries TRBV9 and TRBJ2-1, with 9 bases that match TRBD2. Trimming at V came to 2 bases and at J to 3 bases, leaving 6 bases not matched to a gene. This CDR3 spans 16 amino acids. CDR1 SGDLS and CDR2 YYNGEE come from the germline V gene. The CDR3 nucleotides read TGTGCCAGCAGCGTCCTAAATAGCGGGAGCTACAATGAGCAGTTCTTC. This codes for CASSVLNSGSYNEQFF. The full variable domain, completed using reference TRBV9 and TRBJ2-1, is DSGVTQTPKHLITATGQRVTLRCSPRSGDLSVYWYQQSLDQGLQFLIQYYNGEERAKGNILERFSAQQFPDLHSELNLSSLELGDSALYFCASSVLNSGSYNEQFFGPGTRLTVL.

The chain employs TRBV9 and TRBJ2-3, with D maybe TRBD2 (5 bases). The V gene lost 0 bases and the J gene lost 5 bases, with 10 bases spanning the gap. Germline V lookup: CDR1 SGDLS, CDR2 YYNGEE. This CDR3 region has 14 residues. CDR3 DNA: TGTGCCAGCAGCGTAGTCATGGCGGGAGATACGCAGTATTTT. This encodes CASSVVMAGDTQYF.

The gene calls are TRBV7-8 and TRBJ2-7, with D maybe TRBD2 (5 bases). The CDR3 extends over 13 amino acids. Between the trimmed V and J ends, which lost 3 bases and 5 bases, there was a span of 11 bases. Per the germline V gene, CDR1 is SGHVS and CDR2 is FQNEAQ. CDR3 in amino acids: CASSFVRVDEQYV. As DNA, the CDR3 is TGTGCCAGCAGCTTTGTGAGGGTTGACGAGCAGTACGTC.

This clone showed up just a few times. This rearrangement joins TRBV4-2 to TRBJ1-1; tentative D call: TRBD1 (6 bases). The CDR3 has 14 amino acids. With 0 bases removed from V and 4 bases from J, the gap between germline ends came to 9 bases. CDR1 and CDR2 (germline): LGHNA, YNFKEQ. The CDR3 reads CASSQDLRGTEAFF. CDR3 in DNA: TGTGCCAGCAGCCAAGATCTCAGGGGCACTGAAGCTTTCTTT.

The V and J genes are TRBV18 and TRBJ2-6; possibly TRBD1 or TRBD2 for D (6 bases each). This CDR3 contains 17 residues. Trimming took 1 base from V and 1 from J, leaving 11 bases between them. Germline lookup yields CDR1 KGHSH and CDR2 LQKENI. The CDR3 protein is CASSPRTTGSGANVLTF. CDR3 DNA sequence: TGTGCCAGCTCACCACGGACTACAGGGTCTGGGGCCAACGTCCTGACTTTC. Supplemented by reference TRBV18 and TRBJ2-6, the full variable domain reads NAGVMQNPRHLVRRRGQEARLRCSPMKGHSHVYWYRQLPEEGLKFMVYLQKENIIDESGMPKERFSAEFPKEGPSILRIQQVVRGDSAAYFCASSPRTTGSGANVLTFGAGSRLTVL.